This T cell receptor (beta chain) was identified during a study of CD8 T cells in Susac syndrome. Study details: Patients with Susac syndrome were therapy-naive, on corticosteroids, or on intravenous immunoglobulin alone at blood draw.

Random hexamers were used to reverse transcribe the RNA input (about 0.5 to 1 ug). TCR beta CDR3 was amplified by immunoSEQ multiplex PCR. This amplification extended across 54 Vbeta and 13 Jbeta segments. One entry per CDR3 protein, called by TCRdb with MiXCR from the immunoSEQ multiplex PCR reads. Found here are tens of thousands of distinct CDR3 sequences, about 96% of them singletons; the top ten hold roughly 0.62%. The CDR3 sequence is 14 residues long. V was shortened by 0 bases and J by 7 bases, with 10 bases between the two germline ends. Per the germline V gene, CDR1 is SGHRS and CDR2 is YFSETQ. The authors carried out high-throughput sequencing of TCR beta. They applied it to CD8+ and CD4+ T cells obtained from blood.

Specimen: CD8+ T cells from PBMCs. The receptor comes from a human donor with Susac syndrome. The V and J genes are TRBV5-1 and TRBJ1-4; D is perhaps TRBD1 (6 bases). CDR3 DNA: TGCGCCAGCAGCTTGGACAGGGACGGTGAAAAACTGTTTTTT. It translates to CASSLDRDGEKLFF.